The present entry profiles one TCR beta chain with its context. The antigen remains undetermined. The record originates from a study of response to subunit inactivated influenza vaccine. TCRdb ran MiXCR on the RT-PCR reads and lists one entry per CDR3 protein. Counted here are hundreds of thousands of distinct CDR3 sequences, approximately 14% occurring once; the ten biggest clones make up around a tenth. Germline V CDR1 and CDR2: LNHDA, SQIVND (reference sequence). CDR3 size: 15 residues. The V and J ends lost 4 bases and 5 bases respectively, with 14 bases between them. Study-level points and caveats: New T cells are recruited in small numbers by each seasonal influenza vaccination, according to the authors' suggestion.

V and J are TRBV19 and TRBJ1-4; D might be TRBD1 (5 bases). The origin of this receptor is a middle-aged man who received an inactivated influenza vaccine. Specimen: PBMCs from blood, collected 11 to 12 days after vaccination. CDR3: CASSNPKGRNEKLFF. For the CDR3, the DNA is TGTGCCAGTAGTAATCCGAAGGGGAGGAATGAAAAACTGTTTTTT.